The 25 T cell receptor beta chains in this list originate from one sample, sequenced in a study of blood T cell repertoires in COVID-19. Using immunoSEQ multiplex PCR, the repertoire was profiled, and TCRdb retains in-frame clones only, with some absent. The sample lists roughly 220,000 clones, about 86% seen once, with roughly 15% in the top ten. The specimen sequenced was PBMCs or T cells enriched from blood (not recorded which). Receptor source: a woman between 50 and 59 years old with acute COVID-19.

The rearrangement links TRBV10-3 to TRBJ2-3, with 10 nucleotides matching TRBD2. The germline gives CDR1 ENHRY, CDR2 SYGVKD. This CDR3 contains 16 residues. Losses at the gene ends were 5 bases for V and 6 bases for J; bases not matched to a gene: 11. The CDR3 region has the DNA TGTGCCATCAGTCCCACTCTAGCGGGAGCTTCGGATACGCAGTATTTT. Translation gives CAISPTLAGASDTQYF.

The CDR3 loop is CASRRRQGNSNQPQHF. The CDR3 bases are TGTGCCAGCAGACGTCGACAGGGGAACTCCAATCAGCCCCAGCATTTT. The chain carries TRBV27 and TRBJ1-5, with 8 bases fitting TRBD1. V was pared by 6 bases and J by 3 bases, with 10 bases of the junction left unmatched. The CDR3 loop spans 16 amino acids. Germline loops: CDR1 MNHEY, CDR2 SMNVEV (reference sequence).

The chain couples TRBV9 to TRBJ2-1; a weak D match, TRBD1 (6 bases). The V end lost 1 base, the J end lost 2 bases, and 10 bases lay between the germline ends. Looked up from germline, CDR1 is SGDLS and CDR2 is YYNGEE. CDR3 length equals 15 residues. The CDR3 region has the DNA TGTGCCAGCAGCGTACAGGGGTTCACCTACAATGAGCAGTTCTTC. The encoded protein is CASSVQGFTYNEQFF.

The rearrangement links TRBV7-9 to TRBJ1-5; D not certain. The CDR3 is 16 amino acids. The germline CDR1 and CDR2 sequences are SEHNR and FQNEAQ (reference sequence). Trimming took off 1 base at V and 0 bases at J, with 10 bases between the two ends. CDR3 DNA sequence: TGTGCCAGCAGCTTAGATGGCCCGTATAGCAATCAGCCCCAGCATTTT. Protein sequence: CASSLDGPYSNQPQHF.

For the CDR3, the DNA is TGTGCCAGTAGTATCGCGCGGGGGCCTAGCACAGATACGCAGTATTTT. Translating gives CASSIARGPSTDTQYF. V is TRBV19 and J is TRBJ2-3; TRBD2 is a possible D gene (7 bases). Germline CDR1 and CDR2: LNHDA and SQIVND (reference sequence). V dropped 3 bases and J dropped 0 bases, with 13 bases sitting between them. There are 16 residues in the CDR3. The whole variable domain, remainder taken from reference TRBV19 and TRBJ2-3, is DGGITQSPKYLFRKEGQNVTLSCEQNLNHDAMYWYRQDPGQGLRLIYYSQIVNDFQKGDIAEGYSVSREKKESFPLTVTSAQKNPTAFYLCASSIARGPSTDTQYFGPGTRLTVL.

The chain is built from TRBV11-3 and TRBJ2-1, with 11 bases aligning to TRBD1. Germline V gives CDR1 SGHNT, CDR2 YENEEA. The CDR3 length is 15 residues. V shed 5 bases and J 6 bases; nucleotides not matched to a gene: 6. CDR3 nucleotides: TGTGCCAGCAGCGAGGAAGGGACAGGGGGCAATGAGCAGTTCTTC. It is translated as CASSEEGTGGNEQFF.

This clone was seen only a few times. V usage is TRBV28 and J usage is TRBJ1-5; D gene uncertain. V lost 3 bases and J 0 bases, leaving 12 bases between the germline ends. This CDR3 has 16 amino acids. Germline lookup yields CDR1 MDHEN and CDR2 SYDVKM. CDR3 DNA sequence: TGTGCCAGCAGTTTGCTCTCCAGGCTTAGCAATCAGCCCCAGCATTTT. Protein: CASSLLSRLSNQPQHF.

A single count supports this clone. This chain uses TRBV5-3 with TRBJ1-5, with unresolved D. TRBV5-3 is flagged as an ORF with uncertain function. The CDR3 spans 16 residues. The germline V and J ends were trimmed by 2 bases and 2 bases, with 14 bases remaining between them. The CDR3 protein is CARSFPRWVCNQPQHF. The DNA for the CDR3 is TGTGCCAGAAGCTTTCCCAGGTGGGTCTGCAATCAGCCCCAGCATTTT.

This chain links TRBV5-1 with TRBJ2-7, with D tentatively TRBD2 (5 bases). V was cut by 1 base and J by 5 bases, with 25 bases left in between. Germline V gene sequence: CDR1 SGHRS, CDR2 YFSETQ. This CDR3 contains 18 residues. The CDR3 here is CASSLKFGMRFGTDEQYF. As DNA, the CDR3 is TGCGCCAGCAGCTTGAAGTTCGGGATGCGGTTCGGAACAGACGAGCAGTACTTC. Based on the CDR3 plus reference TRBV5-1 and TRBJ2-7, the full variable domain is KAGVTQTPRYLIKTRGQQVTLSCSPISGHRSVSWYQQTPGQGLQFLFEYFSETQRNKGNFPGRFSGRQFSNSRSEMNVSTLELGDSALYLCASSLKFGMRFGTDEQYFGPGTRLTVT.

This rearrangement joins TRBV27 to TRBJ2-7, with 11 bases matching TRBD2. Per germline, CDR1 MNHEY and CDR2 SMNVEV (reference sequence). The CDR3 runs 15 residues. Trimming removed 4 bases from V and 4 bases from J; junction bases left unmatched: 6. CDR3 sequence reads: CASSSPGLAAYEQYF. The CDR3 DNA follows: TGTGCCAGCAGTTCTCCGGGACTAGCGGCATACGAGCAGTACTTC.

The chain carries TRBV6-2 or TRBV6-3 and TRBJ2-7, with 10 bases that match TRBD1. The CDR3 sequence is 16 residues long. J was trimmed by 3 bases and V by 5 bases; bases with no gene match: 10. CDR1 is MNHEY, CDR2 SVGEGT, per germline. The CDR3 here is CASSATPGQGYYEQYF. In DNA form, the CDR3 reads TGTGCCAGCAGTGCAACCCCGGGACAGGGGTACTACGAGCAGTACTTC.

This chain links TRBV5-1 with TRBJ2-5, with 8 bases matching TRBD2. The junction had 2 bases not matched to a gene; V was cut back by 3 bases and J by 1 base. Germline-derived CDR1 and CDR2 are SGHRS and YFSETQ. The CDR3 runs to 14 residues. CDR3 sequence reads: CASSYGTSQETQYF. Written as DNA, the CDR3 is TGCGCCAGCAGCTACGGGACTAGCCAAGAGACCCAGTACTTC.

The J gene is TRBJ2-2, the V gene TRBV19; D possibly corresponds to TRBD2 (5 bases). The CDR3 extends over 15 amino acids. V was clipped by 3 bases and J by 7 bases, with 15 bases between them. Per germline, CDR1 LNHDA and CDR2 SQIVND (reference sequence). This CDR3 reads CASSIQNGIGGELFF. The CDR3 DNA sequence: TGTGCCAGTAGTATTCAAAACGGGATCGGCGGGGAGCTGTTTTTT.

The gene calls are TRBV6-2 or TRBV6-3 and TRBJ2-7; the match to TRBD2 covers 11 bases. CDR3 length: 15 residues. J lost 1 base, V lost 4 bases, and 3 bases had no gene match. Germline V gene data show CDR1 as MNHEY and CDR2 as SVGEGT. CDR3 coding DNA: TGTGCCAGCAGTTGGGGGACTAGCGGTTCCTACGAGCAGTACTTC. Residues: CASSWGTSGSYEQYF.

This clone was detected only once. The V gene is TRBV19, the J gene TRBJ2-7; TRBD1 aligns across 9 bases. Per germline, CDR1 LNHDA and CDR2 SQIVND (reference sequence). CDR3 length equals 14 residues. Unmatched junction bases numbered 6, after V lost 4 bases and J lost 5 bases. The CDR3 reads CASSRQGVRDEQYF. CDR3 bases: TGTGCCAGTAGTAGACAGGGGGTAAGGGACGAGCAGTACTTC.

CDR3 bases: TGCGCCAGCAGCCAAGGACTAGCCAGCTACAATGAGCAGTTCTTC. Its translation: CASSQGLASYNEQFF. V gene TRBV4-3 combines with J gene TRBJ2-1; TRBD2 matches at 7 bases. Trimming cost V 1 base and J 3 bases; bases outside gene matches: 3. This CDR3 spans 15 amino acids. CDR1 LGHNA and CDR2 YSLEER come from the germline V gene.

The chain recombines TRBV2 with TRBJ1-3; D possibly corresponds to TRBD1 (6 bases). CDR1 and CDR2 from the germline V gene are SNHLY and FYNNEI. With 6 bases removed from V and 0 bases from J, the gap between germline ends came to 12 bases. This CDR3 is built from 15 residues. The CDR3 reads CASRRDRSSGNTIYF. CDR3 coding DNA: TGTGCCAGCAGGCGAGACAGGAGCTCTGGAAACACCATATATTTT.

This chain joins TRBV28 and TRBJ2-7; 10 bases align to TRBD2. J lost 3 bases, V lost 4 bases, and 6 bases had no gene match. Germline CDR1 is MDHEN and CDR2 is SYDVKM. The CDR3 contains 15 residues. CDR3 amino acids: CASSSTGTSVYEQYF. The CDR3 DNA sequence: TGTGCCAGCAGTTCCACCGGGACTAGCGTCTACGAGCAGTACTTC.

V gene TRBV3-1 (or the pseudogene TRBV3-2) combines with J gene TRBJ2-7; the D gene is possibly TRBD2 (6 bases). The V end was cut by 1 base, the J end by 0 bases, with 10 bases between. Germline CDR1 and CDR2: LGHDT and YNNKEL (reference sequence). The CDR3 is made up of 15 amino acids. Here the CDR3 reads CASSQGSGPSYEQYF. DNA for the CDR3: TGTGCCAGCAGCCAAGGGAGCGGGCCCTCCTACGAGCAGTACTTC.

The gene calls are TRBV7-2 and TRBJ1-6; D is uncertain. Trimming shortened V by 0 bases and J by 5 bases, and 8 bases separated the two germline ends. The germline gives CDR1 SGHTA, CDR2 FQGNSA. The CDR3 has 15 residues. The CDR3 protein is CASSLAAVDNSPLHF. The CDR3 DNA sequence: TGTGCCAGCAGCTTAGCGGCAGTGGATAATTCACCCCTCCACTTT.

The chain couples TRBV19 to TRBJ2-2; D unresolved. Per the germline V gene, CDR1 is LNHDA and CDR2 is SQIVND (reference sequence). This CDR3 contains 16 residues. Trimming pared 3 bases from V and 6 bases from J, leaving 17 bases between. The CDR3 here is CASSMVGTAWAGELFF. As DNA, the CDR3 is TGTGCCAGTAGTATGGTGGGCACGGCGTGGGCCGGGGAGCTGTTTTTT.

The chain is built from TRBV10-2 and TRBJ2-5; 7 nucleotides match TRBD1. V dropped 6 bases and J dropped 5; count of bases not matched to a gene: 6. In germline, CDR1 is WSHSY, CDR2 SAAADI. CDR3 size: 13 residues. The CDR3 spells CASSITGVETQYF. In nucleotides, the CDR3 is TGCGCCAGCAGCATCACAGGGGTTGAGACCCAGTACTTC.

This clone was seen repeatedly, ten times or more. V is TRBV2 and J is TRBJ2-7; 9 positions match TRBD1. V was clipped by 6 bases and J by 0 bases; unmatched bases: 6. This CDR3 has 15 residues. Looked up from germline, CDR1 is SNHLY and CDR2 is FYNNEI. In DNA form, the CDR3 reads TGTGCCAGCAGCTACAGGGGGCGAAGCTCCTACGAGCAGTACTTC. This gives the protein CASSYRGRSSYEQYF.

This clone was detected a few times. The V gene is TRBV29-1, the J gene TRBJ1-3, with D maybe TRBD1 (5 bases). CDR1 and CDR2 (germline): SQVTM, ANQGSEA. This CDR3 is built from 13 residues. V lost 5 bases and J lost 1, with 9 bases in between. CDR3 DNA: TGCAGCGTTAAGGGGCCATCTGGAAACACCATATATTTT. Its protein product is CSVKGPSGNTIYF. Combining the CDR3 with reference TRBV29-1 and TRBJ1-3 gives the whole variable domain SAVISQKPSRDICQRGTSLTIQCQVDSQVTMMFWYRQQPGQSLTLIATANQGSEATYESGFVIDKFPISRPNLTFSTLTVSNMSPEDSSIYLCSVKGPSGNTIYFGEGSWLTVV.

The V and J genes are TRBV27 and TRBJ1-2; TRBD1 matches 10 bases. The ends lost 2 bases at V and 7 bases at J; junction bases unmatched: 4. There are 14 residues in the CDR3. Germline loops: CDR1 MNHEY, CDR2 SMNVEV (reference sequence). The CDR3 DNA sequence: TGTGCCAGCAGTTTAGTGGGGACAGGGGTTGGCTACACCTTC. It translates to CASSLVGTGVGYTF.